This entry is about one TCR beta chain. These data come from a study of cytomegalovirus exposure and HLA in healthy donors. V was clipped by 3 bases and J by 1 base; unmatched bases: 9. Germline values: CDR1 KGHSH, CDR2 LQKENI. CDR3 size: 16 residues. Donors showed nominal health when sampled, although they likely had unrecorded immune exposures. Both 60 Vbeta primers and 13 Jbeta primers went into the PCR. TCRdb keeps only in-frame clones here, not all; method: immunoSEQ multiplex PCR. The data hold around 140,000 clones, with 75% to 80% observed a single time. The chain uses TRBV18 and TRBJ2-7, with TRBD1 matching over 7 bases. Source material: PBMCs. The clonotype comes from a woman aged 60-75 years in good health and CMV-seronegative. The CDR3 nucleotides read TGTGCCAGCTCACCGAGACAGGGACACAATTCCTACGAGCAGTACTTC. It codes for CASSPRQGHNSYEQYF.